This T cell receptor beta chain is from a study of neoadjuvant anti-PD-1 for oral cavity cancer. Notes on this clone: Its antigen is undetermined.

This CDR3 comprises 11 residues. Germline V gene lookup returns CDR1 PRHDT and CDR2 FYEKMQ (reference sequence). With 1 base removed from V and 2 bases from J, the gap between germline ends came to 0 bases. Here immunoSEQ multiplex PCR was the method, and the copy in TCRdb shows in-frame clones only, minus some. The repertoire holds 12,000 to 15,000 clones, with approximately 71% as singletons. Findings of the study overall: Only a few patients per response group were TCR-analyzed; validation needed.

No culture or expansion preceded analysis of these blood cells. The source of this sequence is a person aged 35-79 years with oral cavity squamous cell carcinoma. This chain joins TRBV13 and TRBJ2-7; D is unclear. The starting material was PBMCs, obtained before nivolumab (anti-PD-1) treatment. CDR3 sequence: CASSLAYEQYF. DNA for the CDR3: TGTGCCAGCAGCTTAGCCTACGAGCAGTACTTC.